A single T cell receptor beta chain is shown here with its context. This CDR3 comprises 14 residues. Germline V gene lookup returns CDR1 SGDLS and CDR2 YYNGEE. The V end was cut by 3 bases, the J end by 4 bases, with 10 bases between. The data were obtained in a study of OX40 agonist ivuxolimab in advanced cancers. Using immunoSEQ multiplex PCR, the repertoire was profiled, and TCRdb retains in-frame clones only, with some absent. The repertoire has about 57,000 clones, just under 95% of them found once; the top ten carry around 24%. Peripheral blood came from all dose cohorts at three timepoints. The receptor was isolated from an adult with an advanced solid tumor such as melanoma, head and neck, liver or kidney cancer. This specimen consisted of CD4+ or CD8+ T cells sorted from blood, obtained in a trial of the OX40 agonist ivuxolimab. The rearrangement joins TRBV9 to TRBJ2-2, with D maybe TRBD2 (6 bases). The DNA for the CDR3 is TGTGCCAGCAGCGCGAGCGGGTTCACCGGGGAGCTGTTTTTT. Its protein is CASSASGFTGELFF. Looking up the rest from reference TRBV9 and TRBJ2-2 gives the full variable domain: DSGVTQTPKHLITATGQRVTLRCSPRSGDLSVYWYQQSLDQGLQFLIQYYNGEERAKGNILERFSAQQFPDLHSELNLSSLELGDSALYFCASSASGFTGELFFGEGSRLTVL.